The rows below give T cell receptor beta chains drawn from one sample of a study of CDR3 diversity in severe acne. TCRdb processed the PCR reads anew with MiXCR; each CDR3 protein has one entry. The sample comprises approximately 90,000 distinct CDR3 sequences, less than 65% of which are singletons, and approximately 10% rests with the top ten. The material sequenced was blood. These receptors were obtained from a male donor with severe acne vulgaris. Both conserved end residues are part of each CDR3.

V,J,CDR3
TRBV7-9,TRBJ1-4,CASSIGVVQGEKLFF
TRBV10-3,TRBJ1-1,CAISESRSEAFF
TRBV14,TRBJ2-7,CASGPGRMYEQYF
TRBV24-1,TRBJ2-1,CATSDLTSGKYEQFF
TRBV10-1,TRBJ2-3,CANIGTGTAEHSTDTQYF
TRBV7-2,TRBJ2-1,CASSLRGDALEQFF
TRBV12-3/TRBV12-4,TRBJ2-7,CASSLEAGTGQYF
TRBV28,TRBJ2-3,CASRGGQASTDTQYF
TRBV5-1,TRBJ2-5,CASRTVTSGETQYF
TRBV7-2,TRBJ2-7,CASMSQGYYEQYF
TRBV25-1,TRBJ1-1,CASSANRVGNTEAFF
TRBV10-3,TRBJ1-2,CAISESVTGYGYTF
TRBV19,TRBJ2-5,CASSTNGHGSWGSETQYF
TRBV20-1,TRBJ2-7,CSAEQGKYKRVYEQYF
TRBV7-9,TRBJ1-4,CASSTATNEKLFF
TRBV9,TRBJ2-5,CASSVEGSQETQYF
TRBV6-1,TRBJ1-1,CASKVGTAEAFF